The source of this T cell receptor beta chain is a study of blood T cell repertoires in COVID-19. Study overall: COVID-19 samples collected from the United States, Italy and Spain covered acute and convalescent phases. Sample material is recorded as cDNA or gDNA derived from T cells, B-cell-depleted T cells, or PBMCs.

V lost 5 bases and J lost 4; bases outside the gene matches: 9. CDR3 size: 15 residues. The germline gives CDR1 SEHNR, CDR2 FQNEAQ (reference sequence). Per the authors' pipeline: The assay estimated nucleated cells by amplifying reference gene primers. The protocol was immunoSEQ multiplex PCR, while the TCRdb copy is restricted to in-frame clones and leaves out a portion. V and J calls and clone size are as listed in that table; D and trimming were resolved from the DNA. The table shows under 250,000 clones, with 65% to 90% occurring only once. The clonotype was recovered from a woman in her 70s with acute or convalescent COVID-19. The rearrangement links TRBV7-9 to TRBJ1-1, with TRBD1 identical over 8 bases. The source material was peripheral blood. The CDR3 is CASSQAGGAGTEAFF. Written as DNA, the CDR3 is TGTGCCAGCAGCCAAGCAGGGGGCGCGGGCACTGAAGCTTTCTTT.